A single count supports the clone carrying this TCR beta chain. Its antigen is currently unknown. At one of its ends the junction is not consistent with the germline gene, which may arise from a read error. The CDR3 covers 11 residues. The second PCR ran about 7 to 12 cycles with a sample-barcoded 5' primer and J-beta primers. In TCRdb, the 5' RACE reads were re-called with MiXCR into one record per CDR3 protein. Among about 640,000 distinct CDR3 sequences listed, under 65% were seen once. The sample is drawn from a study of blood T cells in healthy people across ages. General study findings and limits: Per million T cells, the diversity of TCR beta decreased roughly linearly as age advanced. Higher diversity, along with more naive CD4+ cells, distinguished long-lived donors from aged donors.

The chain is built from TRBV12-3 or TRBV12-4 and TRBJ2-1; D ambiguous. The material sequenced was blood. The sequence was collected from a man aged 55-75 years in good health. CDR3 in DNA: TGTACCAGCAGTTCTTATGATGAGCAGTTCTTC. It is translated as CTSSSYDEQFF.